This is a list of T cell receptor beta chains from one sample in a study of cytomegalovirus exposure and HLA in healthy donors. Profiled with immunoSEQ multiplex PCR; TCRdb holds only in-frame clones, not every one. The table has 150,000 to 200,000 clones, around 81% seen once. Source material: PBMCs. All receptors come from a woman in her 50s in good health and CMV-seronegative. CDR3s include the opening cysteine and the closing phenylalanine or tryptophan. D genes are given only for firm matches. Clone size is not always given. Where it is, it says once, few, many or a class for expanded clones.

D gene: -; clone size: -; J gene: TRBJ2-1; V gene: TRBV7-6; CDR3 DNA: TGTGCCAGCAGCTTAGAACGGGGCAATGAGCAGTTCTTC; CDR3 protein: CASSLERGNEQFF
D gene: TRBD1; clone size: -; J gene: TRBJ2-1; V gene: TRBV11-2; CDR3 DNA: TGTGCTAGCAGCTTCCAGGGGGCAGGTGAGCAGTTCTTC; CDR3 protein: CASSFQGAGEQFF
D gene: -; clone size: -; J gene: TRBJ1-2; V gene: TRBV6-1; CDR3 DNA: TGTGCCAGCAGTGAAGGTCCCCTTAACTATGGCTACACCTTC; CDR3 protein: CASSEGPLNYGYTF
D gene: -; clone size: -; J gene: TRBJ1-2; V gene: TRBV6-1; CDR3 DNA: TGTGCCAGCAATCCGGAGGAGACGGTGATAGGTGGCTACACCTTC; CDR3 protein: CASNPEETVIGGYTF
D gene: -; clone size: few; J gene: TRBJ1-3; V gene: TRBV30; CDR3 DNA: TGTGCCTGGAACCTAGACAGTTTCTCTGGAAACACCATATATTTT; CDR3 protein: CAWNLDSFSGNTIYF
D gene: -; clone size: once; J gene: TRBJ1-3; V gene: TRBV18; CDR3 DNA: TGTGCCAGCTCACCGGTACTTATAAGGGAGAGCTCTGGAAACACCATATATTTT; CDR3 protein: CASSPVLIRESSGNTIYF
D gene: -; clone size: few; J gene: TRBJ1-1; V gene: TRBV2; CDR3 DNA: TGTGCCAGCAGTGAAGCGTGGACACAGACCTTTGAAGCTTTCTTT; CDR3 protein: CASSEAWTQTFEAFF
D gene: TRBD1; clone size: -; J gene: TRBJ2-1; V gene: TRBV6-1; CDR3 DNA: TGTGCCAGCAGTGCGACAGGGCAATCCTACAATGAGCAGTTCTTC; CDR3 protein: CASSATGQSYNEQFF
D gene: TRBD2; clone size: -; J gene: TRBJ2-5; V gene: TRBV2; CDR3 DNA: TGTGCCAGCAGCTACAGAGTACCGGGACTAGCGGGAGGAGAAGAGACCCAGTACTTC; CDR3 protein: CASSYRVPGLAGGEETQYF
D gene: -; clone size: -; J gene: TRBJ2-1; V gene: TRBV27; CDR3 DNA: TGTGCCAGCAGATCAGGGGCCCTTATACACAATGAGCAGTTCTTC; CDR3 protein: CASRSGALIHNEQFF
D gene: -; clone size: -; J gene: TRBJ1-2; V gene: TRBV6-1; CDR3 DNA: TGTGCCAGCAGTGAAGGTCTCAGCTATGGCTACACCTTC; CDR3 protein: CASSEGLSYGYTF
D gene: -; clone size: -; J gene: TRBJ2-7; V gene: TRBV5-4; CDR3 DNA: TGTGCCAGCAGCTTGGCCGCGGATCCCGAGCAGTACTTC; CDR3 protein: CASSLAADPEQYF
D gene: TRBD2; clone size: -; J gene: TRBJ2-3; V gene: TRBV6-1; CDR3 DNA: TGTGCCAGCAGTGAAAGTGGGGGGAGGGGCACAGATACGCAGTATTTT; CDR3 protein: CASSESGGRGTDTQYF
D gene: -; clone size: once; J gene: TRBJ2-2; V gene: TRBV2; CDR3 DNA: TGTGCCAGCAGTGGTTTGGGGGGGCTGAACACCGGGGAGCTGTTTTTT; CDR3 protein: CASSGLGGLNTGELFF
D gene: TRBD2; clone size: -; J gene: TRBJ2-7; V gene: TRBV28; CDR3 DNA: TGTGCCATCCGACTAGCGGGGGCCTACGAGCAGTACTTC; CDR3 protein: CAIRLAGAYEQYF
D gene: -; clone size: -; J gene: TRBJ1-1; V gene: TRBV27; CDR3 DNA: TGTGCCAGCAGTTTCGGACGACCAAGGGGCACTGAAGCTTTCTTT; CDR3 protein: CASSFGRPRGTEAFF
D gene: -; clone size: -; J gene: TRBJ1-2; V gene: TRBV6-6; CDR3 DNA: TGTGCCAGCAGTGGGAAGGGGTACTATGGCTACACCTTC; CDR3 protein: CASSGKGYYGYTF
D gene: -; clone size: -; J gene: TRBJ2-1; V gene: TRBV7-8; CDR3 DNA: TGTGCCAGCAGGGAAATTACAGATTACAATGAGCAGTTCTTC; CDR3 protein: CASREITDYNEQFF
D gene: TRBD2; clone size: -; J gene: TRBJ2-3; V gene: TRBV2; CDR3 DNA: TGTGCCAGCAGGGAGAGACTAGCGGCAGATACGCAGTATTTT; CDR3 protein: CASRERLAADTQYF
D gene: TRBD2; clone size: -; J gene: TRBJ2-3; V gene: TRBV11-2; CDR3 DNA: TGTGCCAGCAGCCGGACAGTAGCGGGAGGGAGGTCGGCAGATACGCAGTATTTT; CDR3 protein: CASSRTVAGGRSADTQYF
D gene: -; clone size: -; J gene: TRBJ1-2; V gene: TRBV5-4; CDR3 DNA: TGTGCCAGCAGCTTGACAGGCGGTCATGGCTACACCTTC; CDR3 protein: CASSLTGGHGYTF
D gene: TRBD1; clone size: -; J gene: TRBJ2-1; V gene: TRBV9; CDR3 DNA: TGTGCCAGCAGCGTAGAGGGGGCTAATCGAAATGAGCAGTTCTTC; CDR3 protein: CASSVEGANRNEQFF
D gene: TRBD1; clone size: -; J gene: TRBJ1-1; V gene: TRBV15; CDR3 DNA: TGTGCCACCAGCAGGATGACAGGGGACACTGAAGCTTTCTTT; CDR3 protein: CATSRMTGDTEAFF
D gene: -; clone size: -; J gene: TRBJ2-3; V gene: TRBV7-9; CDR3 DNA: TGTGCCAGCAGCCCAGCGGGTAGCACAGATACGCAGTATTTT; CDR3 protein: CASSPAGSTDTQYF
D gene: -; clone size: -; J gene: TRBJ1-3; V gene: TRBV30; CDR3 DNA: TGTGCCTGGAGTCCGGGGTTCTCTGGAAACACCATATATTTT; CDR3 protein: CAWSPGFSGNTIYF
D gene: TRBD1; clone size: -; J gene: TRBJ2-7; V gene: TRBV5-1; CDR3 DNA: TGCGCCAGCAGCTCGGGACAGTCCTACGAGCAGTACTTC; CDR3 protein: CASSSGQSYEQYF
D gene: -; clone size: many; J gene: TRBJ2-6; V gene: TRBV4-3; CDR3 DNA: TGCGCCAGCAGCCAAAATAGCGGCTCTGGGGCCAACGTCCTGACTTTC; CDR3 protein: CASSQNSGSGANVLTF
D gene: -; clone size: -; J gene: TRBJ1-2; V gene: TRBV6-5; CDR3 DNA: TGTGCCAGCAGTGAGGGGGGGATACCTTATGGCTACACCTTC; CDR3 protein: CASSEGGIPYGYTF
D gene: TRBD2; clone size: once; J gene: TRBJ2-3; V gene: TRBV9; CDR3 DNA: TGTGCCAGCAGCGTAGACGCGGGGGGGACAGATACGCAGTATTTT; CDR3 protein: CASSVDAGGTDTQYF
D gene: -; clone size: few; J gene: TRBJ1-6; V gene: TRBV28; CDR3 DNA: TGTGCCAGCAGCCGCGGGAGGGGAGTGTTCGGGAATTCACCCCTCCACTTT; CDR3 protein: CASSRGRGVFGNSPLHF
D gene: TRBD1; clone size: -; J gene: TRBJ2-7; V gene: TRBV9; CDR3 DNA: TGTGCCAGCAGCCGACAGGGGTCAACCTACGAGCAGTACTTC; CDR3 protein: CASSRQGSTYEQYF
D gene: -; clone size: few; J gene: TRBJ2-5; V gene: TRBV2; CDR3 DNA: TGTGCCAGCAGCCTAGGGGGAGGGCCGGAGACCCAGTACTTC; CDR3 protein: CASSLGGGPETQYF
D gene: -; clone size: -; J gene: TRBJ2-5; V gene: TRBV29-1; CDR3 DNA: TGCAGCGTTGATTCGGGGGTCTTAGAGACCCAGTACTTC; CDR3 protein: CSVDSGVLETQYF
D gene: TRBD2; clone size: -; J gene: TRBJ2-5; V gene: TRBV15; CDR3 DNA: TGTGCCACCAGCCCGGGAGGGTTCGGTCAAGAGACCCAGTACTTC; CDR3 protein: CATSPGGFGQETQYF
D gene: -; clone size: -; J gene: TRBJ2-2; V gene: TRBV9; CDR3 DNA: TGTGCCAGCAGCCTCCAGAGTAGCTCCGGGGAGCTGTTTTTT; CDR3 protein: CASSLQSSSGELFF
D gene: -; clone size: once; J gene: TRBJ1-5; V gene: TRBV30; CDR3 DNA: TGTGCCTGGAGTGTAGGCAGGGGTGACGGTCAGCCCCAGCATTTT; CDR3 protein: CAWSVGRGDGQPQHF
D gene: -; clone size: -; J gene: TRBJ1-2; V gene: TRBV5-6; CDR3 DNA: TGTGCCAGCAGCCGGACCAGGGCGTTTGGCTACACCTTC; CDR3 protein: CASSRTRAFGYTF
D gene: TRBD1; clone size: once; J gene: TRBJ1-1; V gene: TRBV30; CDR3 DNA: TGTGCCTGGACCGGGACAGGGAAGAACACTGAAGCTTTCTTT; CDR3 protein: CAWTGTGKNTEAFF
D gene: -; clone size: -; J gene: TRBJ1-1; V gene: TRBV13; CDR3 DNA: TGTGCCAGCAGCTTTCTAGATATGAACACTGAAGCTTTCTTT; CDR3 protein: CASSFLDMNTEAFF
D gene: TRBD1; clone size: -; J gene: TRBJ1-5; V gene: TRBV19; CDR3 DNA: TGTGCCAGTAGTAAGACAGGGGGCTCAGTCAATCAGCCCCAGCATTTT; CDR3 protein: CASSKTGGSVNQPQHF
D gene: TRBD1; clone size: -; J gene: TRBJ2-1; V gene: TRBV13; CDR3 DNA: TGTGCCAGCAGCGCTCGGACAGGGGGTGTCTCCTACAATGAGCAGTTCTTC; CDR3 protein: CASSARTGGVSYNEQFF
D gene: -; clone size: -; J gene: TRBJ2-7; V gene: TRBV7-9; CDR3 DNA: TGTGCCAGCAGCCCAAACCGGACAGTTTACTACGAGCAGTACTTC; CDR3 protein: CASSPNRTVYYEQYF
D gene: TRBD1; clone size: -; J gene: TRBJ1-2; V gene: TRBV6-1; CDR3 DNA: TGTGCCAGCAGTATAGAACAGGGGGGAGGCTATGGCTACACCTTC; CDR3 protein: CASSIEQGGGYGYTF
D gene: -; clone size: few; J gene: TRBJ1-3; V gene: TRBV14; CDR3 DNA: TGTGCCAGCAGCTCCCTAAAGGTCTGGGACACCTCTGGAAACACCATATATTTT; CDR3 protein: CASSSLKVWDTSGNTIYF
D gene: -; clone size: -; J gene: TRBJ2-7; V gene: TRBV25-1; CDR3 DNA: TGTGCCAGCGGCAGGGCCTCGACGTTCTCCGTTTACGAGCAGTACTTC; CDR3 protein: CASGRASTFSVYEQYF